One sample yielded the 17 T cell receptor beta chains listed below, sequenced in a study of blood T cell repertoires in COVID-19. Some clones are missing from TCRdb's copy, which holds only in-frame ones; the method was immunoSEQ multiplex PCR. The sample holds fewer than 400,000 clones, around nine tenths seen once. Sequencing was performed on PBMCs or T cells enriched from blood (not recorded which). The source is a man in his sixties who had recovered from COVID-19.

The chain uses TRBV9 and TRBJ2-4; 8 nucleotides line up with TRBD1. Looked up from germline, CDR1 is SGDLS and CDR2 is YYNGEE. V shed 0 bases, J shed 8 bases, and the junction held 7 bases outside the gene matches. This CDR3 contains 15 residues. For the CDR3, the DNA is TGTGCCAGCAGCGTAGAGGGCAGGGGGCTTGACATTCAGTACTTC. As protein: CASSVEGRGLDIQYF.

DNA for the CDR3: TGTGCCAGCAGTTACCGGCGGGAGGGCCTCTACGAGCAGTACTTC. The encoded protein is CASSYRREGLYEQYF. The rearrangement links TRBV6-2 or TRBV6-3 to TRBJ2-7; TRBD2 matches 9 bases. This CDR3 contains 15 residues. Looked up from germline, CDR1 is MNHEY and CDR2 is SVGEGT. The J segment lost 3 bases and the V segment lost 2 bases, leaving 5 bases of the junction unmatched.

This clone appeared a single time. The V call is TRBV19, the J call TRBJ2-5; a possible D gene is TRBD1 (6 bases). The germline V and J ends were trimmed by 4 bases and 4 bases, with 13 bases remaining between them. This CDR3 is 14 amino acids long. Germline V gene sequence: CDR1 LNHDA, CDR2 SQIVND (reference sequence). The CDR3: CASSTNHRVETQYF. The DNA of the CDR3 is TGTGCCAGTAGTACCAATCACAGGGTAGAGACCCAGTACTTC. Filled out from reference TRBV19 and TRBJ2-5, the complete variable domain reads DGGITQSPKYLFRKEGQNVTLSCEQNLNHDAMYWYRQDPGQGLRLIYYSQIVNDFQKGDIAEGYSVSREKKESFPLTVTSAQKNPTAFYLCASSTNHRVETQYFGPGTRLLVL.

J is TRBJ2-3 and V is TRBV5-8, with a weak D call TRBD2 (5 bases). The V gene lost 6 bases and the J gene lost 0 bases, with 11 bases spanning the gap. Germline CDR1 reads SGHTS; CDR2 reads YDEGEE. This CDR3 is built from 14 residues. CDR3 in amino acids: CASTRRSSTDTQYF. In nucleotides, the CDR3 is TGTGCCAGCACTAGGAGGTCTAGCACAGATACGCAGTATTTT.

CDR3 coding DNA: TGTGCCAGTAGTACCGGTAGGCTAGCGGGCCCCCAAGAGACCCAGTACTTC. This encodes CASSTGRLAGPQETQYF. The chain uses TRBV19 and TRBJ2-5, with 8 bases that match TRBD2. V gave up 4 bases and J gave up 1 base; unmatched junction bases: 11. The CDR3 contains 17 residues. Germline values: CDR1 LNHDA, CDR2 SQIVND (reference sequence). Complete variable domain (other parts from reference TRBV19 and TRBJ2-5): DGGITQSPKYLFRKEGQNVTLSCEQNLNHDAMYWYRQDPGQGLRLIYYSQIVNDFQKGDIAEGYSVSREKKESFPLTVTSAQKNPTAFYLCASSTGRLAGPQETQYFGPGTRLLVL.

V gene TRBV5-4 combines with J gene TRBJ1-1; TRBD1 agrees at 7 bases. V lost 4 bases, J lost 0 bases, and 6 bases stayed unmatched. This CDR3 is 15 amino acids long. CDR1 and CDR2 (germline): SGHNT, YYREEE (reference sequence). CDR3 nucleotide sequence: TGTGCCAGCAGCAGACGGGACAGCATGAACACTGAAGCTTTCTTT. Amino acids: CASSRRDSMNTEAFF.

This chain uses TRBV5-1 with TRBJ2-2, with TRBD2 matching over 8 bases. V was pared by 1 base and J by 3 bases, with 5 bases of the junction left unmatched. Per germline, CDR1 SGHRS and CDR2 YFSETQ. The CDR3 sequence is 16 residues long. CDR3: CASSLSLADYTGELFF. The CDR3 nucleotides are TGCGCCAGCAGCTTGTCACTAGCGGACTACACCGGGGAGCTGTTTTTT.

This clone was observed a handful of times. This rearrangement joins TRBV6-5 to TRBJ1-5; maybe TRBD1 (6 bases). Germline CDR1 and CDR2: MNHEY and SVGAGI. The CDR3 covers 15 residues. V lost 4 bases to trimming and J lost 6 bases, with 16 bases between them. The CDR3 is CASSSGQTESQPQHF. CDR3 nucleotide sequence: TGTGCCAGCAGTTCCGGACAGACTGAGAGTCAGCCCCAGCATTTT.

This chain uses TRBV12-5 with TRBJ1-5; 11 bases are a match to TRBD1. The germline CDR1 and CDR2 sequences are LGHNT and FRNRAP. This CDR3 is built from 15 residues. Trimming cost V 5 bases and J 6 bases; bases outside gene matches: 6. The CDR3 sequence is CASGPGDRGSQPQHF. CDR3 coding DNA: TGTGCTAGTGGTCCCGGGGACAGGGGGAGTCAGCCCCAGCATTTT.

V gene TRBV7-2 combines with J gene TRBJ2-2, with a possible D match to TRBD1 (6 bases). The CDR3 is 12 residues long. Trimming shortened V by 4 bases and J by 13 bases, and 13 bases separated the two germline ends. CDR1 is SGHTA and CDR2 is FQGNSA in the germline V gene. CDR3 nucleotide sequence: TGTGCCAGCAGCTCCCGCACAGGGAGGCTGTTTTTT. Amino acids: CASSSRTGRLFF.

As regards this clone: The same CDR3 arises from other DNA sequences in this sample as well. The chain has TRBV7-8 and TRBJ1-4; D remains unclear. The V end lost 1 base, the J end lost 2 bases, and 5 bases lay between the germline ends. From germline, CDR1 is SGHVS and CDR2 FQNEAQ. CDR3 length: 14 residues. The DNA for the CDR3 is TGTGCCAGCAGCTTAGGTCAGACTAATGAAAAACTGTTTTTT. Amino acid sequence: CASSLGQTNEKLFF. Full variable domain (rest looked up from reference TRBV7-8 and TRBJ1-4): GAGVSQSPRYKVAKRGQDVALRCDPISGHVSLFWYQQALGQGPEFLTYFQNEAQLDKSGLPSDRFFAERPEGSVSTLKIQRTQQEDSAVYLCASSLGQTNEKLFFGSGTQLSVL.

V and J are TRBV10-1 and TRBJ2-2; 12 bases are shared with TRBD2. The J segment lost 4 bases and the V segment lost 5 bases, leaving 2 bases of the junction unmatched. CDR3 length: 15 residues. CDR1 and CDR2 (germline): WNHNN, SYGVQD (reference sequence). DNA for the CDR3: TGCGCCAGCAGTCCGGGACTAGCGGGCACCGGGGAGCTGTTTTTT. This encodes CASSPGLAGTGELFF.

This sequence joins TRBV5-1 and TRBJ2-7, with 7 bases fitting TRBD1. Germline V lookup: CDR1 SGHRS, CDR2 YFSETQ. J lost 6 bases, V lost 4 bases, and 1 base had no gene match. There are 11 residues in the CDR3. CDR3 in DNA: TGCGCCAGCAGCAGGGGGCGCGAGCAGTACTTC. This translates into CASSRGREQYF.

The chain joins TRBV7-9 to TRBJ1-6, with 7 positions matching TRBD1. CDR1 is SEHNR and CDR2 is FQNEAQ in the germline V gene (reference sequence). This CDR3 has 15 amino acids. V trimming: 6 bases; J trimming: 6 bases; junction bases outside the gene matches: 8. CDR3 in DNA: TGTGCCAGCAGAAACGGGGACAGTATTAATTCACCCCTCCACTTT. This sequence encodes CASRNGDSINSPLHF.

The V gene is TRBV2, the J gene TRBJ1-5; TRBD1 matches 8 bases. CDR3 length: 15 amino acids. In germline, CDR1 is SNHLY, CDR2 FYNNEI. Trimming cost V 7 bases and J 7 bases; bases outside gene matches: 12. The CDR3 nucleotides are TGTGCCAGCAAACGACAGGGGACGCAGGGCCAGCCCCAGCATTTT. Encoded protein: CASKRQGTQGQPQHF.

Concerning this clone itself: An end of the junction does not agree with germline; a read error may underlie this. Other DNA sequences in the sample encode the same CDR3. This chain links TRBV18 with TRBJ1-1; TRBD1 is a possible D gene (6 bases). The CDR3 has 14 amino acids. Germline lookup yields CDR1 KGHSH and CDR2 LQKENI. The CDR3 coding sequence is TGTGCCAGCTCGCCACAGGGAGCGGGCACTGAAGCTTTCTTT. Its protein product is CASSPQGAGTEAFF.

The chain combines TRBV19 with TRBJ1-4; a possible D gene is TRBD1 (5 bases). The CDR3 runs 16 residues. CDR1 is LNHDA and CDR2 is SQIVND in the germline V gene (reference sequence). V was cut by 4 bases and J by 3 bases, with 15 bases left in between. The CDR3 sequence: CASSTIPGGSNEKLFF. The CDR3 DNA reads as TGTGCCAGTAGTACCATCCCGGGGGGGTCTAATGAAAAACTGTTTTTT.